A single sample gave rise to the 32 T cell receptor beta chains below, sequenced in a study of identical twins. Each CDR3 protein gets one entry after TCRdb re-called the 5' RACE reads with MiXCR. The data show about 700,000 distinct CDR3 sequences, under 9% seen once. This same sample was also part of a study on yellow fever vaccine responses in identical twins.

Specimen: PBMCs. The receptors stem from a woman aged 18-29 years in good health.

This clonotype was observed at least ten times. The CDR3 nucleotides are TGTGCCACCAGCAGCCTCCTTCCAGCGACGGAGCAACTGTTTTTT. It translates to CATSSLLPATEQLFF. V usage is TRBV15 and J usage is TRBJ1-4, with no clear D. Trimming removed 3 bases from V and 12 bases from J, with 20 bases in between. CDR1 LNHNV and CDR2 YYDKDF come from the germline V gene (reference sequence). This CDR3 has 15 residues.

The chain has TRBV7-8 and TRBJ2-3; D gene unclear. This CDR3 comprises 15 residues. V was pared by 1 base and J by 2 bases, with 10 bases between. In germline, CDR1 is SGHVS, CDR2 FQNEAQ. The CDR3 spells CASSLVPHSTDTQYF. In DNA, the CDR3 is TGTGCCAGCAGCTTAGTTCCCCATTCCACAGATACGCAGTATTTT.

This rearrangement joins TRBV20-1 to TRBJ2-1; 8 bases fit TRBD2. V lost 2 bases to trimming and J lost 9 bases; unmatched junction nucleotides: 9. Germline V gives CDR1 DFQATT, CDR2 SNEGSKA (reference sequence). The CDR3 has 14 amino acids. The CDR3 loop is CSARPSGPLGEQFF. Here the CDR3 DNA reads TGCAGTGCTAGACCTAGCGGGCCTCTCGGTGAGCAGTTCTTC.

CDR3 region: CASSVFPDTQYF. In nucleotides, the CDR3 is TGCGCCAGCAGTGTTTTCCCAGATACGCAGTATTTT. The genes are TRBV10-2 and TRBJ2-3; D unclear. The CDR3 spans 12 residues. Trimming pared 4 bases from V and 4 bases from J, leaving 6 bases between. Germline lookup yields CDR1 WSHSY and CDR2 SAAADI.

The genes are TRBV27 and TRBJ2-5; 11 bases line up with TRBD2. The CDR3 consists of 16 residues. V gave up 2 bases and J gave up 5 bases; unmatched junction bases: 7. CDR1 and CDR2 from the germline V gene are MNHEY and SMNVEV (reference sequence). The CDR3 region has the DNA TGTGCCAGCAGTTTAGGGGTAGCGGGGGGGTCGGAGACCCAGTACTTC. Protein product: CASSLGVAGGSETQYF.

The rearrangement uses TRBV20-1 and TRBJ2-7; no definite D call. V dropped 4 bases and J dropped 2 bases, with 18 bases sitting between them. Germline V gene lookup returns CDR1 DFQATT and CDR2 SNEGSKA (reference sequence). The CDR3 totals 15 residues. The CDR3 protein is CSAINPDGATYEQYF. CDR3 DNA sequence: TGCAGTGCTATCAACCCGGACGGAGCAACCTACGAGCAGTACTTC.

The rearrangement links TRBV28 to TRBJ2-7, with TRBD2 matching 7 bases. The V gene's germline CDR1 is MDHEN and CDR2 SYDVKM. With V trimmed by 5 bases and J by 7 bases, 8 bases remained unmatched. The CDR3 loop spans 13 amino acids. The CDR3 nucleotides are TGTGCCAGCAGTATGACTAGGGAGGGTGAGCAGTACTTC. Amino acid sequence: CASSMTREGEQYF.

This clonotype has more than one count but fewer than ten. The chain has TRBV12-3 or TRBV12-4 and TRBJ2-5, with TRBD2 matching 10 bases. The V segment lost 6 bases and the J segment 5 bases; nucleotides outside the gene matches: 15. CDR3 length: 17 residues. CDR3 DNA sequence: TGTGCCAGCAGCTCCGGGACTAGCGCAAAGGGGTTGGAGACCCAGTACTTC. This translates into CASSSGTSAKGLETQYF.

This clonotype was counted only a few times. V gene TRBV9 combines with J gene TRBJ1-6, with 7 bases lining up with TRBD1. This CDR3 region has 16 residues. The V gene's germline CDR1 is SGDLS and CDR2 YYNGEE. V gave up 2 bases and J gave up 7 bases; unmatched junction bases: 9. This chain's CDR3 is CASSVLEGARNSPLHF. Here the CDR3 DNA reads TGTGCCAGCAGCGTGTTAGAGGGGGCTAGGAATTCACCCCTCCACTTT.

This chain links TRBV20-1 with TRBJ2-7, with 10 bases that match TRBD2. Germline V lookup: CDR1 DFQATT, CDR2 SNEGSKA (reference sequence). The CDR3 extends over 15 amino acids. V lost 0 bases, J lost 2 bases, and 4 bases stayed unmatched. In nucleotides, the CDR3 is TGCAGTGCTAGAGATCATGGACTAGCGGCCTACGAGCAGTACTTC. It yields the protein CSARDHGLAAYEQYF.

This clonotype was seen a few times. The chain is built from TRBV18 and TRBJ2-7; 8 bases fit TRBD1. The CDR3 loop spans 11 amino acids. The germline CDR1 and CDR2 sequences are KGHSH and LQKENI. V was clipped by 8 bases and J by 6 bases; unmatched bases: 3. CDR3 nucleotide sequence: TGTGCCAGCCAGGGGGCTGGCGAGCAGTACTTC. This encodes CASQGAGEQYF. Variable domain in full (rest from reference TRBV18 and TRBJ2-7): NAGVMQNPRHLVRRRGQEARLRCSPMKGHSHVYWYRQLPEEGLKFMVYLQKENIIDESGMPKERFSAEFPKEGPSILRIQQVVRGDSAAYFCASQGAGEQYFGPGTRLTVT.

This clonotype has ten or more counts. V and J are TRBV12-3 or TRBV12-4 and TRBJ2-2; D gene ambiguous. V lost 6 bases and J lost 1, with 9 bases in between. The CDR3 contains 14 residues. CDR3 sequence reads: CASSPRLNTGELFF. CDR3 in DNA: TGTGCCAGCAGCCCCCGTCTGAACACCGGGGAGCTGTTTTTT.

At least ten counts were recorded for this clonotype. The rearrangement joins TRBV4-1 to TRBJ2-3, with TRBD2 matching over 9 bases. V trimming: 4 bases; J trimming: 5 bases; junction bases outside the gene matches: 4. The CDR3 runs to 14 residues. Germline values: CDR1 MGHRA, CDR2 YSYEKL. The CDR3 reads CASSPSGTLDTQYF. Here the CDR3 DNA reads TGCGCCAGCAGCCCTAGCGGGACCCTAGATACGCAGTATTTT.

This clonotype has a handful of counts. The chain links TRBV3-1 to TRBJ2-1; 7 bases map to TRBD2. The CDR3 spans 14 residues. V gave up 10 bases and J gave up 0 bases; unmatched junction bases: 6. Germline-derived CDR1 and CDR2 are LGHDT and YNNKEL (reference sequence). CDR3 DNA sequence: TGTGCCACCTGGGGCGGGAGCTCCTACAATGAGCAGTTCTTC. Its translation is CATWGGSSYNEQFF.

The chain combines TRBV12-3 or TRBV12-4 with TRBJ1-3; D is unresolved. CDR3 length equals 13 residues. V shed 2 bases and J shed 7 bases, with 9 bases lying between them. The DNA of the CDR3 is TGTGCCAGCAGTTTAACCCGACCGAACACCATATATTTT. Its translation: CASSLTRPNTIYF.

V usage is TRBV4-1 and J usage is TRBJ2-5; D unresolved. Trimming pared 8 bases from V and 5 bases from J, leaving 21 bases between. The CDR3 extends over 15 amino acids. Per the germline V gene, CDR1 is MGHRA and CDR2 is YSYEKL. The CDR3 DNA reads as TGCGCCAGCGGGATGGCCGTCGGTGAAGGGGAGACCCAGTACTTC. Encoded protein: CASGMAVGEGETQYF.

This chain links TRBV6-4 with TRBJ2-2; no clear D gene. The CDR3 is 15 residues long. The V end lost 0 bases, the J end lost 3 bases, and 8 bases lay between the germline ends. CDR1 is MRHNA and CDR2 is SNTAGT in the germline V gene. The CDR3 bases are TGTGCCAGCAGTGACTCGACGTTGGACACCGGGGAGCTGTTTTTT. It translates to CASSDSTLDTGELFF.

This clonotype was observed a few times. V is TRBV7-2 and J is TRBJ2-7; D is unclear. Germline V gene sequence: CDR1 SGHTA, CDR2 FQGNSA. The CDR3 runs 15 residues. Between the trimmed V and J ends, which lost 3 bases and 6 bases, there was a span of 18 bases. The CDR3 spells CASSFSSASVGEQYF. The CDR3 DNA sequence: TGTGCCAGCAGCTTCTCGTCCGCGTCGGTTGGCGAGCAGTACTTC.

This clonotype was counted between two and nine times. The J gene is TRBJ2-5, the V gene TRBV7-3; 11 bases are shared with TRBD2. Germline V lookup: CDR1 SGHTA, CDR2 FQGTGA. V dropped 5 bases and J dropped 2; count of bases not matched to a gene: 1. The CDR3 covers 14 residues. CDR3 in DNA: TGTGCCAGCAGCACTAGCGGGGGACAAGAGACCCAGTACTTC. This codes for CASSTSGGQETQYF.

This rearrangement joins TRBV3-1 to TRBJ2-5; D assignment may be TRBD1 or TRBD2 (5 bases each). CDR1 is LGHDT and CDR2 is YNNKEL in the germline V gene (reference sequence). The CDR3 is made up of 16 amino acids. Trimming cost V 0 bases and J 2 bases, with 13 bases left between them. CDR3 in DNA: TGTGCCAGCAGCCAAGATGGGCCGGGGCCACAAGAGACCCAGTACTTC. Encoded protein: CASSQDGPGPQETQYF.

J is TRBJ1-1 and V is TRBV15, with 8 bases matching TRBD1. The V segment lost 9 bases and the J segment 0 bases; nucleotides outside the gene matches: 9. CDR1 and CDR2 from the germline V gene are LNHNV and YYDKDF (reference sequence). The CDR3 length is 15 residues. The CDR3 sequence is CATQPGQVMNTEAFF. In nucleotides, the CDR3 is TGTGCCACGCAGCCGGGACAGGTCATGAACACTGAAGCTTTCTTT.

Comments on this clonotype: One end of the junction fails to match germline, which may point to a read error. V gene TRBV12-3 or TRBV12-4 combines with J gene TRBJ2-4; TRBD1 might be the D (6 bases). The CDR3 has 19 amino acids. The CDR3 DNA is TGTGCCATCAGTTTCTTTTTTCGCGCATTTCGACAGGACGAAAACATTCAGTACTTC. Translating it yields CAISFFFRAFRQDENIQYF.

This clonotype was seen only a few times. DNA for the CDR3: TGCAGTGCTAGAGATAGGAACTACGAGCAGTACTTC. Its protein is CSARDRNYEQYF. The rearrangement links TRBV20-1 to TRBJ2-7; D is unclear. Trimming removed 0 bases from V and 3 bases from J, with 6 bases in between. CDR1 DFQATT and CDR2 SNEGSKA come from the germline V gene (reference sequence). This CDR3 is 12 amino acids long.

This clonotype was recorded at least ten times. This chain links TRBV11-2 with TRBJ1-6; 9 nucleotides agree with TRBD1. CDR3 length equals 16 residues. The V gene end was trimmed by 5 bases and the J gene end by 10 bases; junction bases not matched to a gene: 12. Looked up from germline, CDR1 is SGHAT and CDR2 is FQNNGV. In DNA, the CDR3 is TGTGCCAGCAGCCGCCGGGACAGGGTCCGGGACTCACCCCTCCACTTT. Translation: CASSRRDRVRDSPLHF.

This clonotype showed up just a few times. V gene TRBV27 combines with J gene TRBJ2-3; 13 nucleotides line up with TRBD2. CDR3 length: 17 residues. Per the germline V gene, CDR1 is MNHEY and CDR2 is SMNVEV (reference sequence). The ends lost 2 bases at V and 4 bases at J; junction bases unmatched: 6. For the CDR3, the DNA is TGTGCCAGCAGTTTACGGACTAGCGGGAGACCGGCAGATACGCAGTATTTT. Amino acid sequence: CASSLRTSGRPADTQYF.

J is TRBJ2-5 and V is TRBV7-9; TRBD1 matches 7 bases. Germline V gene data show CDR1 as SEHNR and CDR2 as FQNEAQ (reference sequence). CDR3 length: 14 residues. Germline trimming cut 5 bases from V and 4 bases from J; bases unmatched to any gene: 7. CDR3 nucleotides: TGTGCCAGCAGCAAACAGGGGTTGGGAGAGACCCAGTACTTC. The encoded protein is CASSKQGLGETQYF.

In the case of this clonotype: Just one base apart from a much larger clone, this may be a read error. The chain employs TRBV4-2 and TRBJ2-1, with TRBD2 identical over 10 bases. Per the germline V gene, CDR1 is LGHNA and CDR2 is YNFKEQ. CDR3 length: 13 amino acids. Trimming cost V 11 bases and J 10 bases; bases outside gene matches: 11. CDR3 coding DNA: TGTGCCTCTCAGGCTAGCGGGAGCATGGAGCAGTTCTTC. Its translation is CASQASGSMEQFF.

This clonotype showed up just a few times. The genes are TRBV7-9 and TRBJ2-7; the D gene is possibly TRBD1 (6 bases). The CDR3 spans 14 residues. The V gene's germline CDR1 is SEHNR and CDR2 FQNEAQ (reference sequence). Trimming removed 6 bases from V and 2 bases from J, with 14 bases in between. In nucleotides, the CDR3 is TGTGCCAGCAGTAACCGGGACAAAGCCTACGAGCAGTACTTC. This sequence encodes CASSNRDKAYEQYF.

In this sample, this clonotype turned up many times. The V call is TRBV12-3 or TRBV12-4, the J call TRBJ1-3; TRBD1 might be the D (6 bases). V was shortened by 4 bases and J by 0 bases, with 10 bases between the two germline ends. This CDR3 is built from 15 residues. The CDR3 protein is CASSWDTLSGNTIYF. DNA of the CDR3: TGTGCCAGCAGTTGGGACACACTCTCTGGAAACACCATATATTTT.

On this clonotype: A read error may produce the germline difference seen at one junction end. The J gene is TRBJ2-5, the V gene TRBV29-1; 8 nucleotides agree with TRBD2. This CDR3 is 11 amino acids long. Germline lookup yields CDR1 SQVTM and CDR2 ANQGSEA. CDR3 sequence reads: CSVERGGRSFF. CDR3 nucleotides: TGCAGCGTTGAAAGGGGCGGGAGGAGCTTCTTC.

This clonotype was recorded many times. V gene TRBV3-1 combines with J gene TRBJ2-2; 12 bases map to TRBD2. CDR3 length: 16 amino acids. The germline V gene encodes CDR1 LGHDT and CDR2 YNNKEL (reference sequence). With V trimmed by 1 base and J by 4 bases, 1 base remained unmatched. The CDR3 sequence: CASSQGGLAGTGELFF. In nucleotides, the CDR3 is TGTGCCAGCAGCCAAGGGGGACTAGCGGGCACCGGGGAGCTGTTTTTT.

The chain has TRBV7-9 and TRBJ2-1; D unresolved. V dropped 1 base and J dropped 4 bases, with 8 bases sitting between them. In germline, CDR1 is SEHNR, CDR2 FQNEAQ (reference sequence). The CDR3 totals 14 residues. In DNA form, the CDR3 reads TGTGCCAGCAGCTTAGATGCCGGGTACAATGAGCAGTTCTTC. Its protein product is CASSLDAGYNEQFF.